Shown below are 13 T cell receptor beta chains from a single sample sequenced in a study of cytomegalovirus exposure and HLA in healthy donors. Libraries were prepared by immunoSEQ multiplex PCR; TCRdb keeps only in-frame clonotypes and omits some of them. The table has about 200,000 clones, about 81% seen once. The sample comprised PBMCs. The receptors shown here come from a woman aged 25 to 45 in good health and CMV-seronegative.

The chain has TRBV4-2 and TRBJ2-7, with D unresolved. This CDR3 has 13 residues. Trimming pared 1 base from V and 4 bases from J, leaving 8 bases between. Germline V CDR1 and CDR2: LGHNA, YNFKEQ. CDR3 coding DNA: TGTGCCAGCAGCCAAGCCCAGGAATACGAGCAGTACTTC. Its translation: CASSQAQEYEQYF.

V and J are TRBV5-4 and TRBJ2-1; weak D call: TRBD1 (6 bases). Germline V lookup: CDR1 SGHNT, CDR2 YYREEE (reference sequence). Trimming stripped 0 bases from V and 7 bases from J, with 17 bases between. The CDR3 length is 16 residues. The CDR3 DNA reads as TGTGCCAGCAGCTTGGACCTCGGGACACCCTTAAATGAGCAGTTCTTC. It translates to CASSLDLGTPLNEQFF.

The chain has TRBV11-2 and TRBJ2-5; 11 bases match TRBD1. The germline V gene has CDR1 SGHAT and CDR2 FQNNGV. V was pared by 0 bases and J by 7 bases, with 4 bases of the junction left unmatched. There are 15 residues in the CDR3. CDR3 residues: CASSLDWDRGGTQYF. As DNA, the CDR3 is TGTGCCAGCAGCTTAGATTGGGACAGGGGGGGGACCCAGTACTTC.

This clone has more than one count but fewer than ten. The CDR3 loop reads CASSLYGSSNEKLFF. The CDR3 DNA reads TGTGCCAGCAGTTTATACGGGAGCAGTAATGAAAAACTGTTTTTT. The chain is built from TRBV28 and TRBJ1-4, with no clear D. The CDR3 has 15 residues. Germline CDR1 and CDR2: MDHEN and SYDVKM. Trimming took 1 base from V and 4 from J, leaving 10 bases between them.

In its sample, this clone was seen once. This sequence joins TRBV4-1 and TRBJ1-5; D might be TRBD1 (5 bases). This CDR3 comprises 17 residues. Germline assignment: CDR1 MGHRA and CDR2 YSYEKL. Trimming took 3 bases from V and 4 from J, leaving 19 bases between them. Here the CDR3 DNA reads TGCGCCAGCAGCCATCCCCCGGGGGGGTTGAATAATCAGCCCCAGCATTTT. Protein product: CASSHPPGGLNNQPQHF.

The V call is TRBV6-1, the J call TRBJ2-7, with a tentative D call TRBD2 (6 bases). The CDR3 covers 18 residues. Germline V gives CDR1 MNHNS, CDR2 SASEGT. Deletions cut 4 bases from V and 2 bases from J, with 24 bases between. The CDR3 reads CASSVQVFGGVSTYEQYF. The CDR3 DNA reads TGTGCCAGCAGTGTTCAGGTCTTCGGCGGGGTGTCTACCTACGAGCAGTACTTC.

The CDR3 loop reads CASAGLLRNEQFF. Written as DNA, the CDR3 is TGTGCCAGCGCTGGACTACTTCGCAATGAGCAGTTCTTC. The gene calls are TRBV6-6 and TRBJ2-1; a possible D gene is TRBD2 (6 bases). The CDR3 has 13 amino acids. Germline V gene sequence: CDR1 MNHNY, CDR2 SVGAGI (reference sequence). V was trimmed by 8 bases and J by 6 bases, leaving 14 bases between them.

In nucleotides, the CDR3 is TGTGCCAGCAGCTCTAGCGAAGCGGGAGCTAGTGAGACCCAGTACTTC. Translated: CASSSSEAGASETQYF. The V and J genes are TRBV5-4 and TRBJ2-5, with TRBD2 matching over 8 bases. The CDR3 is made up of 16 amino acids. The V segment lost 3 bases and the J segment 5 bases; nucleotides outside the gene matches: 12. Germline V CDR1 and CDR2: SGHNT, YYREEE (reference sequence).

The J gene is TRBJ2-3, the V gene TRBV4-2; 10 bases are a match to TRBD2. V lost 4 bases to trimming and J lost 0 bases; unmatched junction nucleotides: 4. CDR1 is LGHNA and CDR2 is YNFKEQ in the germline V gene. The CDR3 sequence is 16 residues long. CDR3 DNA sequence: TGTGCCAGCAGCCGCGGGACTAGCGAGAGCACAGATACGCAGTATTTT. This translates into CASSRGTSESTDTQYF.

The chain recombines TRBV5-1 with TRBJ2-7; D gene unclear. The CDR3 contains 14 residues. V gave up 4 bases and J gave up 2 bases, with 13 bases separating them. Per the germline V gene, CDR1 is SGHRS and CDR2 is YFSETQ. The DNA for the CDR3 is TGCGCCAGCAGCGCCACCCCAAGCACCTACGAGCAGTACTTC. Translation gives CASSATPSTYEQYF.

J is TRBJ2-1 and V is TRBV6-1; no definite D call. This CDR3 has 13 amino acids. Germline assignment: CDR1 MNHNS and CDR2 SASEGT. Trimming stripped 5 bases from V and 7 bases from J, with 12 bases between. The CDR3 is CASSPTPRNEQFF. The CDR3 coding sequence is TGTGCCAGCAGTCCTACCCCGAGGAATGAGCAGTTCTTC.

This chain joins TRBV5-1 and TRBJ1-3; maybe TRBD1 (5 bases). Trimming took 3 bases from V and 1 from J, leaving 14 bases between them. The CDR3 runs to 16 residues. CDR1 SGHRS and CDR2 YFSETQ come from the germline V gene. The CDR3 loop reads CASSSGALVSGNTIYF. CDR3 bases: TGCGCCAGCAGCTCTGGGGCACTTGTGTCTGGAAACACCATATATTTT.

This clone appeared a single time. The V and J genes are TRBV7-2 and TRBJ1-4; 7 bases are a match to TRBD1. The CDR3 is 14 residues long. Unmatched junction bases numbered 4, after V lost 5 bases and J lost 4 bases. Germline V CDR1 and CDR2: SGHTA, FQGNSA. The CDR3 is CASSRDRYNEKLFF. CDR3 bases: TGTGCCAGCAGCCGGGACAGATATAATGAAAAACTGTTTTTT. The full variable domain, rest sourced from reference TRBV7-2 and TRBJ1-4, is GAGVSQSPSNKVTEKGKDVELRCDPISGHTALYWYRQSLGQGLEFLIYFQGNSAPDKSGLPSDRFSAERTGGSVSTLTIQRTQQEDSAVYLCASSRDRYNEKLFFGSGTQLSVL.